These T cell receptor beta chains were read from a single sample in a study of blood T cell repertoires in COVID-19. Data came from immunoSEQ multiplex PCR; TCRdb stores just in-frame clones and leaves some out. The sample has about 200,000 clones; roughly 80% are singletons. Specimen: peripheral blood. These receptors were collected from a human donor in a cohort sampled during active COVID-19. Each CDR3 is given with its conserved first and last residue. A D gene is named only where the DNA matches it firmly. Clone size is not always given. Where it is, it says once, few, many or a class for expanded clones.

>TRBJ1-5|NA|TRBV2|NA
CASSGGRSSVPQHF
TGTGCCAGCAGTGGCGGTCGATCGAGTGTGCCCCAGCATTTT
>TRBJ2-7|NA|TRBV9|NA
CASSVSDSYEQYF
TGTGCCAGCAGCGTATCAGACTCCTACGAGCAGTACTTC
>TRBJ1-3|NA|TRBV5-1|NA
CASSSAGSSSGNTIYF
TGCGCCAGCAGCTCGGCCGGGAGCAGCTCTGGAAACACCATATATTTT
>TRBJ1-1|NA|TRBV12-3/TRBV12-4|NA
CASSLARAVEAFF
TGTGCCAGCAGTTTAGCCAGGGCTGTTGAAGCTTTCTTT
>TRBJ2-2|NA|TRBV29-1|NA
CSVARTTGELFF
TGCAGCGTTGCGAGGACAACCGGGGAGCTGTTTTTT
>TRBJ2-3|TRBD1|TRBV10-3|NA
CAIRRDSGTTDTQYF
TGTGCCATCAGGAGGGACAGTGGTACCACAGATACGCAGTATTTT
>TRBJ2-3|TRBD2|TRBV19|NA
CASAGRESDTQYF
TGTGCCAGTGCTGGGCGGGAGAGTGATACGCAGTATTTT
>TRBJ2-5|NA|TRBV19|NA
CASSINSGETQYF
TGTGCCAGTAGTATAAATTCGGGGGAGACCCAGTACTTC
>TRBJ1-4|NA|TRBV5-8|NA
CASSLAQTNEKLFF
TGTGCCAGCAGCTTGGCCCAGACTAATGAAAAACTGTTTTTT
>TRBJ1-1|NA|TRBV18|few
CASSQRVLATEAFF
TGTGCCAGCTCACAGCGAGTCCTCGCCACTGAAGCTTTCTTT
>TRBJ1-5|TRBD1|TRBV19|NA
CASNPTGGSQPQHF
TGTGCCAGTAATCCGACAGGGGGCAGTCAGCCCCAGCATTTT
>TRBJ1-2|TRBD1|TRBV9|NA
CASSRDRGKGGYTF
TGTGCCAGCAGCCGGGACAGGGGTAAAGGTGGCTACACCTTC
>TRBJ1-2|TRBD1|TRBV27|NA
CASSLTGGIGSYTF
TGTGCCAGCAGTTTAACAGGGGGCATTGGGAGCTACACCTTC
>TRBJ1-5|NA|TRBV18|NA
CASASGLDNQPQHF
TGTGCCAGCGCCTCAGGGTTAGACAATCAGCCCCAGCATTTT
>TRBJ1-1|NA|TRBV11-1|NA
CASRKEGRLRYTEAFF
TGTGCCAGCCGAAAGGAGGGAAGATTGAGGTACACTGAAGCTTTCTTT
>TRBJ1-2|NA|TRBV3-1/TRBV3-2|NA
CASSLSTGGRGYTF
TGTGCCAGCAGCCTATCAACGGGGGGTCGTGGCTACACCTTC
>TRBJ2-7|TRBD2|TRBV2|few
CASSSSGSSYEQYF
TGTGCCAGCAGTTCTAGCGGTTCCTCCTACGAGCAGTACTTC
>TRBJ1-1|NA|TRBV9|NA
CASSVLAGETEAFF
TGTGCCAGCAGCGTACTGGCAGGGGAGACTGAAGCTTTCTTT
>TRBJ2-1|NA|TRBV7-9|once
CASSPLEVSSYNEQFF
TGTGCCAGCAGCCCCCTCGAGGTGAGCTCCTACAATGAGCAGTTCTTC
>TRBJ2-2|NA|TRBV4-2|NA
CASSQATSGPGELFF
TGTGCCAGCAGCCAAGCTACTAGTGGTCCCGGGGAGCTGTTTTTT
>TRBJ1-1|NA|TRBV11-3|NA
CASSLVYDTEAFF
TGTGCCAGCAGCTTAGTTTATGACACTGAAGCTTTCTTT
>TRBJ1-4|NA|TRBV7-9|NA
CASTLGQGFNEKLFF
TGTGCCAGCACCCTCGGTCAGGGGTTCAATGAAAAACTGTTTTTT
>TRBJ2-3|TRBD1|TRBV18|NA
CASSPPGTGTTDTQYF
TGTGCCAGCTCACCGCCCGGGACAGGGACCACAGATACGCAGTATTTT
>TRBJ1-6|NA|TRBV7-8|NA
CASSRASSPNSPLHF
TGTGCCAGCAGCCGAGCCTCCTCCCCTAATTCACCCCTCCACTTT
>TRBJ1-1|NA|TRBV29-1|few
CSQRLQVNTEAFF
TGCAGCCAGCGATTACAGGTGAACACTGAAGCTTTCTTT
>TRBJ1-1|NA|TRBV6-4|NA
CASSDSPRSDASNTEAFF
TGTGCCAGCAGTGACTCCCCCAGGTCGGATGCGTCGAACACTGAAGCTTTCTTT
>TRBJ2-7|NA|TRBV10-3|NA
CAISEGSTPYEQYF
TGTGCCATCAGTGAGGGCAGTACCCCCTACGAGCAGTACTTC